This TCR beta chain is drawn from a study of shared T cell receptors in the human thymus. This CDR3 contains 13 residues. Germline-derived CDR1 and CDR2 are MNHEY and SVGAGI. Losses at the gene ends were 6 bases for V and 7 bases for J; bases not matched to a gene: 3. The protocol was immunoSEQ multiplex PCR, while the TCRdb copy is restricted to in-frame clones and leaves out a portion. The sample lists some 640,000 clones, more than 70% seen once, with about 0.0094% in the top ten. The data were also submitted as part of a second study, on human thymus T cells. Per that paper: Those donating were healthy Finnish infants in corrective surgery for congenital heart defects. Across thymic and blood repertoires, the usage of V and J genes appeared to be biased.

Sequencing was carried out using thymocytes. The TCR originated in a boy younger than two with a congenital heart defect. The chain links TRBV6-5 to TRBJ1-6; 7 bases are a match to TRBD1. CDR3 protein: CASRDRHNSPLHF. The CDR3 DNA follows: TGTGCCAGCAGGGACAGGCACAATTCACCCCTCCACTTT.